The clone carrying this TCR beta chain was detected a few times. The data are from a study of T cells after yellow fever vaccination. The CDR3 has 14 residues. V shed 5 bases and J shed 6 bases, with 14 bases lying between them. The germline gives CDR1 SGHTA, CDR2 FQGNSA. For TCR, cDNA came from 5'RACE template switching, which added a universal primer site and UMIs. In TCRdb, the 5' RACE reads were re-called with MiXCR into one record per CDR3 protein. Of 96,000 or so distinct CDR3 sequences listed, about 8.4% were seen once; the top ten hold around 16%. Findings of the study overall: A weaker secondary response peaked on day 5, the primary on day 15.

The source of this sequence is a man between 18 and 35 years old who received the YFV17D yellow fever vaccine. The source material was CD8+ T cells not binding an NS4B(214-222) dextramer, sorted from PBMCs, sampled around 15 days after the first yellow fever vaccination. The chain uses TRBV7-2 and TRBJ2-1; a weak D match, TRBD2 (5 bases). The CDR3 region is CASSPSGSGNEQFF. CDR3 DNA sequence: TGTGCCAGCAGCCCGAGCGGTTCCGGCAATGAGCAGTTCTTC.